The rows below give T cell receptor beta chains drawn from one sample of a study of T cell repertoires in cytomegalovirus infection. TCRdb fed the reads into MiXCR, producing one record per CDR3 protein. This table has tens of thousands of distinct CDR3 sequences, around 20% appearing once. For these TCRs, the target antigens are not known. Specimen: CD8+ T cells from cultured PBMCs, collected from culture after CMV antigen stimulation. All receptors derive from a human donor in good health (CMV status not recorded). Some clones in this sample may be carry-over from other donors' samples. Each CDR3 is given with its conserved first and last residue. D genes are given only for firm matches. The size field is filled for only some rows; it gives once, few, many or a size class.

D,size,J,V,DNA,CDR3
-,few,TRBJ2-7,TRBV7-2,TGTGCCAGCAGCTTAGACACCGTGGAGCAGTACTTC,CASSLDTVEQYF
-,few,TRBJ1-1,TRBV2,TGTGCCAGCAGTGAAGCGCGAAGAAAGGACACTGAAGCTTTCTTT,CASSEARRKDTEAFF
-,many,TRBJ2-2,TRBV7-5,-,CISVPEAPGGACTGELFF
-,-,TRBJ2-2,TRBV9,TGTGCCAGCAGCGTAGACTTCAGGGAGCTGTTTTTT,CASSVDFRELFF
TRBD1,-,TRBJ2-2,TRBV7-6,TGTGCCAGTGGACAGGGGATTGGCGGGGAGCTGTTTTTT,CASGQGIGGELFF
-,-,TRBJ2-5,TRBV7-2,TGTGCCAGCAGCTTAGGGGACACCATACAAGAGACCCAGTACTTC,CASSLGDTIQETQYF
TRBD2,-,TRBJ2-5,TRBV20-1,TGCAGTGCTAGAACCCCACTAGCGACCCAAGAGACCCAGTACTTC,CSARTPLATQETQYF
TRBD2,many,TRBJ2-1,TRBV7-2,TGTGCCAGCAGCCACATCAGCGGGAGAATGAATGAGCAGTTCTTC,CASSHISGRMNEQFF
-,many,TRBJ2-5,TRBV7-9,TGTGCCAGCAGCTCATGGGCAGGGAAAGAGACCCAGTACTTC,CASSSWAGKETQYF
-,-,TRBJ1-4,TRBV9,TGTGCCAGCAGCGTAGTTGGCCGACAGGATGAAAAACTGTTTTTT,CASSVVGRQDEKLFF
TRBD1,few,TRBJ1-1,TRBV7-3,TGTGCCAGCAGCTTAGGGGGCCCCGGGACAGCTGCTTTCTTT,CASSLGGPGTAAFF
-,few,TRBJ2-1,TRBV11-1,TGTGCCAGCAGCTCAACGACTAACAATGAGCAGTTCTTC,CASSSTTNNEQFF
-,few,TRBJ1-1,TRBV28,TGTGCCAGCAGTTTATTCACGAACACTGAAGCTTTCTTT,CASSLFTNTEAFF
-,-,TRBJ1-5,TRBV6-8,TGTGCCAGCAGGTCCAGGGACTTTTGGGATCAGCCCCAGCATTTT,CASRSRDFWDQPQHF